This TCR beta chain was recovered during a study of metastatic and nonmetastatic thyroid tumors. About the study: Repertoire data that came from the blood and tumor or nodule tissue of malignant and benign thyroid patients were compared.

Patients underwent thyroid surgery, and none had received any treatment before it. As to this clone: Its antigen remains unidentified.

Authors' analysis steps: A classifier of distant metastasis in papillary thyroid cancer was built from CDR3 differences (across clinicopathological groups). TCRdb reanalyzed the PCR reads with MiXCR. None of the V and J calls come from the authors' own analysis; TCRdb made them. The data show 43,000 or so clones, around 25% seen once. Study-wide findings and caveats: According to reports, the diversity of TCR beta was significantly higher in malignant thyroid tumors than in benign nodules, and this held in both blood and tumor samples.

This CDR3 is 13 amino acids long. V shed 0 bases and J shed 5 bases, with 8 bases lying between them. Germline CDR1 reads LNHDA; CDR2 reads SQIVND (reference sequence). The clonotype originates from a male donor with papillary thyroid cancer or a benign thyroid nodule (not recorded which). Some clones in this sample may be carry-over from other donors' samples. The sequenced sample consisted of blood. The V and J genes are TRBV19 and TRBJ2-7; no reliable D call. CDR3 nucleotides: TGTGCCAGTAGTATAGATAAATTGCACGAGCAGTACTTC. Translation: CASSIDKLHEQYF. The complete variable domain, with remaining parts taken from reference TRBV19 and TRBJ2-7, reads DGGITQSPKYLFRKEGQNVTLSCEQNLNHDAMYWYRQDPGQGLRLIYYSQIVNDFQKGDIAEGYSVSREKKESFPLTVTSAQKNPTAFYLCASSIDKLHEQYFGPGTRLTVT.